A selection of T cell receptor beta chains follows, all from one sample in a study of blood T cell repertoires in COVID-19. Sequencing was performed with immunoSEQ multiplex PCR; in TCRdb, only in-frame clones are kept and a portion is missing. The sample contains over 200,000 clones, 80% to 85% of which appear only once. Sequencing was performed on peripheral blood. The receptor source for this set is a middle-aged man with acute or convalescent COVID-19. CDR3s include the opening cysteine and the closing phenylalanine or tryptophan. Each record gives: V gene, clone size, D gene, J gene, CDR3 DNA, CDR3 protein. A D gene is named only where the DNA matches it firmly. Clone size appears in some rows only: once, few, many, or a class for an expanded clone.

>TRBV15|once|NA|TRBJ2-2
TGTGCCACCAGCAGGACAGCCCAGCACACCGGGGAGCTGTTTTTT
CATSRTAQHTGELFF
>TRBV5-4|NA|NA|TRBJ2-1
TGTGCCAGCGTCCCCCACCCGGGGGGCCCTTACAATGAGCAGTTCTTC
CASVPHPGGPYNEQFF
>TRBV7-9|few|TRBD2|TRBJ2-2
TGTGCCAGCAGCCTCCGCGGTATTGGCGGGAGCCCCGGGGAGCTGTTTTTT
CASSLRGIGGSPGELFF
>TRBV28|NA|TRBD1|TRBJ2-1
TGTGCCAGCAGTTGGACAGGGGACTGGCGCATCAGCTCCTACAATGAGCAGTTCTTC
CASSWTGDWRISSYNEQFF
>TRBV18|NA|TRBD2|TRBJ2-1
TGTGCCAGCTCACCACCGGGACTAGCGATCTACAATGAGCAGTTCTTC
CASSPPGLAIYNEQFF
>TRBV24-1|NA|NA|TRBJ1-2
TGTGCCACCAGTGACGAGAACTATGGCTACACCTTC
CATSDENYGYTF
>TRBV29-1|NA|NA|TRBJ1-1
TGCAGCGTTGAAGATTGGGGGGAGGCGAACACTGAAGCTTTCTTT
CSVEDWGEANTEAFF
>TRBV5-4|NA|TRBD1|TRBJ2-2
TGTGCCAGCAGCTCGCAGGGGGCGCGAACCGGGGAGCTGTTTTTT
CASSSQGARTGELFF
>TRBV11-2|NA|NA|TRBJ1-1
TGTGCCAGCAGCGACTGGGAGGGGACAACTGAAGCTTTCTTT
CASSDWEGTTEAFF
>TRBV9|few|NA|TRBJ1-1
TGTGCCAGCAGCGTCGAGGTGAACACTGAAGCTTTCTTT
CASSVEVNTEAFF
>TRBV12-3/TRBV12-4|NA|NA|TRBJ2-7
TGTGCCAGCAGGAAGAGAAGCGAGCAGTACTTC
CASRKRSEQYF
>TRBV27|NA|NA|TRBJ1-1
TGTGCCAGCAGTTTAATCTCGGGGAACACTGAAGCTTTCTTT
CASSLISGNTEAFF
>TRBV19|NA|NA|TRBJ2-2
TGTGCCAGTAGTCCGTACGGCGGGGAAGGGACCGGGGAGCTGTTTTTT
CASSPYGGEGTGELFF
>TRBV30|NA|TRBD1|TRBJ1-1
TGTGCCTGGTCGCGGGACAGGGCCTCTGAAGCTTTCTTT
CAWSRDRASEAFF
>TRBV25-1|NA|NA|TRBJ2-7
TGTGCCAGCAGTGACCCCAACATGTTCATGGACGAGCAGTACTTC
CASSDPNMFMDEQYF
>TRBV6-1|NA|NA|TRBJ1-1
TGTGCCAGCAGTGAATCCCCGGGAATGAACACTGAAGCTTTCTTT
CASSESPGMNTEAFF
>TRBV6-5|few|NA|TRBJ1-1
TGTGCCAGCAGTTATGTTGGCAGGGCGAACACTGAAGCTTTCTTT
CASSYVGRANTEAFF
>TRBV5-1|NA|TRBD2|TRBJ2-6
TGCGCCAGCAGCGGTGGACTAGCGGGAGACGGGGCCAACGTCCTGACTTTC
CASSGGLAGDGANVLTF
>TRBV4-2|NA|NA|TRBJ1-1
TGTGCCAGCACCCCCTACCTGGACAGTTACACTGAAGCTTTCTTT
CASTPYLDSYTEAFF
>TRBV9|few|NA|TRBJ2-1
TGTGCCAGCAGCACAGCGGGTTTCCCCTACAATGAGCAGTTCTTC
CASSTAGFPYNEQFF
>TRBV27|NA|NA|TRBJ1-1
TGTGCCAGCAGTTTATCGACACGGAACACTGAAGCTTTCTTT
CASSLSTRNTEAFF
>TRBV5-1|NA|NA|TRBJ1-2
TGCGCCAGCAGCTTGGAGCACTATGGCTACACCTTC
CASSLEHYGYTF
>TRBV16|NA|NA|TRBJ1-2
TGTGCCAGCAGCCAATGGGCAGGGAACTATGGCTACACCTTC
CASSQWAGNYGYTF
>TRBV7-8|NA|TRBD2|TRBJ2-1
TGTGCCAGCACGCCTCTTGGGCGGGAGCCCTACAATGAGCAGTTCTTC
CASTPLGREPYNEQFF
>TRBV6-5|once|NA|TRBJ1-4
TGTGCCATCCTTAGAAGGGGGACTAATGAAAAACTGTTTTTT
CAILRRGTNEKLFF
>TRBV6-5|NA|NA|TRBJ1-6
TGTGCCAGCAGTTACAAACAGGAGTTCCAAGGGGCCCTCCACTTT
CASSYKQEFQGALHF
>TRBV5-4|few|NA|TRBJ2-7
TGTGCCAGCAGTAGGACAGCGATAACCTACGAGCAGTACTTC
CASSRTAITYEQYF
>TRBV19|once|TRBD1|TRBJ1-2
TGTGCCAGCAAGCCTACGGGACAGGGGAACTATGGCTACACCTTC
CASKPTGQGNYGYTF
>TRBV6-5|few|NA|TRBJ2-7
TGTGCCAGCAGCCCCGGGGGCGAGCAGTACTTC
CASSPGGEQYF
>TRBV24-1|NA|NA|TRBJ2-5
TGTGCCACCAGTGAGGGCCCCCAAGAGACCCAGTACTTC
CATSEGPQETQYF
>TRBV5-1|few|NA|TRBJ2-6
TGCGCCAGCAGCCAGGACAGAGCACTCTCTGGGGCCAACGTCCTGACTTTC
CASSQDRALSGANVLTF
>TRBV11-2|once|NA|TRBJ1-4
TGTGCCAGCAGCCATTCTGGGCAGGGCAAAAAACTGTTTTTT
CASSHSGQGKKLFF
>TRBV7-2|NA|TRBD2|TRBJ2-7
TGTGCCAGCAGCTTAAAACGAGCGGGAGCCCCAACCCACGAGCAGTACTTC
CASSLKRAGAPTHEQYF
>TRBV19|few|TRBD1|TRBJ1-2
TGTGCCAGTAGTCCGGGACAGGGGGCTTGCACCTTC
CASSPGQGACTF
>TRBV2|NA|TRBD2|TRBJ2-2
TGTGCCAGCACTGAGGGACTAAACACCGGGGAGCTGTTTTTT
CASTEGLNTGELFF
>TRBV7-9|NA|NA|TRBJ2-3
TGTGCCAGCAGCTTAAACGCGCGCAAGTATTTT
CASSLNARKYF
>TRBV7-2|NA|NA|TRBJ1-2
TGTGCCAGCAGCTTAGGGAGGACTAACTATGGCTACACCTTC
CASSLGRTNYGYTF
>TRBV6-5|NA|NA|TRBJ1-1
TGTGCCAGCTACCCGACCCAAGGGAGGGGGGCTGAAGCTTTCTTT
CASYPTQGRGAEAFF
>TRBV5-6|NA|NA|TRBJ1-5
TGTGCCAGCAGCCAGATCGGGAGTCAGCCCCAGCATTTT
CASSQIGSQPQHF
>TRBV7-8|NA|NA|TRBJ1-5
TGTGCCAGCAGCAAAGACAGGCTTAGCAATCAGCCCCAGCATTTT
CASSKDRLSNQPQHF
>TRBV28|NA|TRBD1|TRBJ1-6
TGTGCCAGCACTCGGGACAGTTTTAATTCACCCCTCCACTTT
CASTRDSFNSPLHF
>TRBV6-5|few|NA|TRBJ1-6
TGTGCCAGCATAGGCCAGCCGGGATCACCCCTCCACTTT
CASIGQPGSPLHF
>TRBV6-5|once|TRBD1|TRBJ1-1
TGTGCCAGTAAGACAGGGTACACTGAAGCTTTCTTT
CASKTGYTEAFF